The TCR beta chain under discussion was sequenced for a study of T cells after yellow fever vaccination. One entry per CDR3 protein, called by TCRdb with MiXCR from the 5' RACE reads. Among some 260,000 distinct CDR3 sequences listed, around 5.2% were seen once. The CDR3 has 16 amino acids. Germline trimming cut 1 base from V and 5 bases from J; bases unmatched to any gene: 6. Germline-derived CDR1 and CDR2 are SGHTA and FQGNSA. The clonotype comes from a man younger than 35 who received the YFV17D yellow fever vaccine. The chain employs TRBV7-2 and TRBJ2-5; 11 bases fit TRBD2. Sequencing was performed on CD4+ T cells sorted from PBMCs, taken on the day of the yellow fever booster vaccination. This CDR3 is CASSLEASGGRETQYF. The CDR3 region has the DNA TGTGCCAGCAGCTTAGAGGCTAGCGGGGGGCGGGAGACCCAGTACTTC. Full variable domain (missing parts from reference TRBV7-2 and TRBJ2-5): GAGVSQSPSNKVTEKGKDVELRCDPISGHTALYWYRQSLGQGLEFLIYFQGNSAPDKSGLPSDRFSAERTGGSVSTLTIQRTQQEDSAVYLCASSLEASGGRETQYFGPGTRLLVL.